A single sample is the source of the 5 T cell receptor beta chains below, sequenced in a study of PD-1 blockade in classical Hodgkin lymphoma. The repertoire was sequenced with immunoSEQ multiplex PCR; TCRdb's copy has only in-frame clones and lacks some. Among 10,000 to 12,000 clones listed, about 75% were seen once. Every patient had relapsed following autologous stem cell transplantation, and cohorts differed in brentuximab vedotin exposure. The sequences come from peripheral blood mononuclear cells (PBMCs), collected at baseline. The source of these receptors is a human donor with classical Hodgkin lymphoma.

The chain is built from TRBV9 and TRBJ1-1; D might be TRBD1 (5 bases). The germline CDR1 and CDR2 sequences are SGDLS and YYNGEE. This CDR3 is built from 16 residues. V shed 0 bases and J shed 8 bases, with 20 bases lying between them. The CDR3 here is CASSVVADSLGAEAFF. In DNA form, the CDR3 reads TGTGCCAGCAGCGTAGTTGCTGACAGCTTAGGGGCCGAAGCTTTCTTT. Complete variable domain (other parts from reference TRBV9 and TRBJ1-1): DSGVTQTPKHLITATGQRVTLRCSPRSGDLSVYWYQQSLDQGLQFLIQYYNGEERAKGNILERFSAQQFPDLHSELNLSSLELGDSALYFCASSVVADSLGAEAFFGQGTRLTVV.

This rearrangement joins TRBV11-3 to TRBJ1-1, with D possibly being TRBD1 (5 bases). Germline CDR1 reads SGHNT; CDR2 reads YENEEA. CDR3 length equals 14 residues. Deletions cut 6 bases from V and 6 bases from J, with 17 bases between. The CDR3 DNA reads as TGTGCCAGCAGTTACTGGGGGGAAAAAGCTGAAGCTTTCTTT. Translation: CASSYWGEKAEAFF.

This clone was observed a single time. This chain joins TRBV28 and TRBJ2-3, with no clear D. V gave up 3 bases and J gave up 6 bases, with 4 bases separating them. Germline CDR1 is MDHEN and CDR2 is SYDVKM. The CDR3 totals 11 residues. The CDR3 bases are TGTGCCAGCAGTTTTGGGGATACGCAGTATTTT. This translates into CASSFGDTQYF.

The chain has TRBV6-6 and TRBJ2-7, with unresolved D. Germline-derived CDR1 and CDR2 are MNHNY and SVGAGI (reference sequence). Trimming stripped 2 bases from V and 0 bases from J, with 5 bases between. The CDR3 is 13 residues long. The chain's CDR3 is CASSYGGSYEQYV. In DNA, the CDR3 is TGTGCCAGCAGTTACGGCGGCTCCTACGAGCAGTACGTC.

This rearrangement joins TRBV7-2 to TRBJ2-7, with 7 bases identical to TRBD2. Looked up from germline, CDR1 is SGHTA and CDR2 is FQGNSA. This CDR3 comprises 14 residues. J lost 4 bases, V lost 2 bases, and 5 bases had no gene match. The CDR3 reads CASSLRWGGYEQYF. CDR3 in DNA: TGTGCCAGCAGCTTAAGGTGGGGGGGATACGAGCAGTACTTC.